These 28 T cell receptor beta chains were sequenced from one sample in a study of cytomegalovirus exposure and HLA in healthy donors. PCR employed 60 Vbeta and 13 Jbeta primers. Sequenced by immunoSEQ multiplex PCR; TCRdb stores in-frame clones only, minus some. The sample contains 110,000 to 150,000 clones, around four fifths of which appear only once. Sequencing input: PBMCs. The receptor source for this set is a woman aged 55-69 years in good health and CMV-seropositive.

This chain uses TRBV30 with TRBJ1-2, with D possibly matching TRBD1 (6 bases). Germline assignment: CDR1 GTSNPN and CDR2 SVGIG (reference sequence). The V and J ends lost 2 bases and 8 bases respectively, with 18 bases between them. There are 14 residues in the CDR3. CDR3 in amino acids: CAWSMVRGASGYTF. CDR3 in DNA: TGTGCCTGGAGTATGGTTCGGGGGGCAAGCGGCTACACCTTC. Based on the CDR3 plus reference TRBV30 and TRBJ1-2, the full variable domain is SQTIHQWPATLVQPVGSPLSLECTVEGTSNPNLYWYRQAAGRGLQLLFYSVGIGQISSEVPQNLSASRPQDRQFILSSKKLLLSDSGFYLCAWSMVRGASGYTFGSGTRLTVV.

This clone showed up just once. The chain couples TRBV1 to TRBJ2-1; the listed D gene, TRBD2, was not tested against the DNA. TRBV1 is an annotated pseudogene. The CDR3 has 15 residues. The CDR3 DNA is TGCACCAGCAGCCAAATAGCGGGAGGATGGAATGAGCAGTTCTTC. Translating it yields CTSSQIAGGWNEQFF.

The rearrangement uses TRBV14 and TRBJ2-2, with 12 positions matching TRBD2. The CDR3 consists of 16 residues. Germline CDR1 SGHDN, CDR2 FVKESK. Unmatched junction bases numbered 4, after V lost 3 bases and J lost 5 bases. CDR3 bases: TGTGCCAGCAGCCACACTAGCGGGAGGATAACCGGGGAGCTGTTTTTT. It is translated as CASSHTSGRITGELFF.

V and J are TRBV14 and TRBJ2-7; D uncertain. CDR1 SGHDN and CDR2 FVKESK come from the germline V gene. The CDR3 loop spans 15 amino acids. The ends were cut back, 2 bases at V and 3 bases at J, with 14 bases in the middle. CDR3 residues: CASSQKGTVLYEQYF. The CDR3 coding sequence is TGTGCCAGCAGCCAAAAAGGTACAGTTCTCTACGAGCAGTACTTC.

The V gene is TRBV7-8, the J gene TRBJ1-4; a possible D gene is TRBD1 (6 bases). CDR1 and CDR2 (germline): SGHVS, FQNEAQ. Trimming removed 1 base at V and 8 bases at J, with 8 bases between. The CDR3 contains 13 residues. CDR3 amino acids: CASSLEGQEKLFF. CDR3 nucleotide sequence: TGTGCCAGCAGCTTAGAAGGACAGGAAAAACTGTTTTTT.

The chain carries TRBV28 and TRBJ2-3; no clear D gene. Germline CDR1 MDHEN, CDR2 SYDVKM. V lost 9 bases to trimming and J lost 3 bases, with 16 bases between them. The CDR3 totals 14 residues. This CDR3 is CASGVRSRTDTQYF. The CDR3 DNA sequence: TGTGCCAGTGGAGTACGTAGTCGAACAGATACGCAGTATTTT. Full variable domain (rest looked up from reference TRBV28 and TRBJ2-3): DVKVTQSSRYLVKRTGEKVFLECVQDMDHENMFWYRQDPGLGLRLIYFSYDVKMKEKGDIPEGYSVSREKKERFSLILESASTNQTSMYLCASGVRSRTDTQYFGPGTRLTVL.

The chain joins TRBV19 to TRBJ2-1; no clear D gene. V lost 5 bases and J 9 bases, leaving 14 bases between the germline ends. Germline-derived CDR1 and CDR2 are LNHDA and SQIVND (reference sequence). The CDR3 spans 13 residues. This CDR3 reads CASSRRLLAEQFF. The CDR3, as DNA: TGTGCCAGTAGTCGCAGACTGCTTGCTGAGCAGTTCTTC.

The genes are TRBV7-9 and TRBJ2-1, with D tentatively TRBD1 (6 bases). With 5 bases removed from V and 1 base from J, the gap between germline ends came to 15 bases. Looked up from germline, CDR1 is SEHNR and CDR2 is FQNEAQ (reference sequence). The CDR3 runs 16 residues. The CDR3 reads CASSGYRVVSYNEQFF. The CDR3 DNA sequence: TGTGCCAGCAGCGGGTACAGGGTGGTTTCCTACAATGAGCAGTTCTTC.

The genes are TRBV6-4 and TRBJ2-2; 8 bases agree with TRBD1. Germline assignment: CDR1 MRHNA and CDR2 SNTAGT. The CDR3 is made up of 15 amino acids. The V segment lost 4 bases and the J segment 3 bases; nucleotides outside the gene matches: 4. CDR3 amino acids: CASSAQGVDTGELFF. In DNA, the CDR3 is TGTGCCAGCAGTGCACAGGGGGTCGACACCGGGGAGCTGTTTTTT.

The CDR3 here is CATLADTYEQYF. The CDR3 bases are TGTGCCACCCTAGCGGATACCTACGAGCAGTACTTC. This chain connects TRBV27 to TRBJ2-7; 7 bases are shared with TRBD2. Germline loops: CDR1 MNHEY, CDR2 SMNVEV (reference sequence). The CDR3 covers 12 residues. The V and J ends lost 10 bases and 2 bases, in that order; junction bases with no gene match: 5.

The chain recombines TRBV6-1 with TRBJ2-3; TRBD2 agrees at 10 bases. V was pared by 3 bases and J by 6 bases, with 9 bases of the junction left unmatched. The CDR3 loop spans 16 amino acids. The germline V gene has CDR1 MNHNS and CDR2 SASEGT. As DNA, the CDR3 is TGTGCCAGCAGTGATCGAGCGGGAGGGGGCATTGATACGCAGTATTTT. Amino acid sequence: CASSDRAGGGIDTQYF.

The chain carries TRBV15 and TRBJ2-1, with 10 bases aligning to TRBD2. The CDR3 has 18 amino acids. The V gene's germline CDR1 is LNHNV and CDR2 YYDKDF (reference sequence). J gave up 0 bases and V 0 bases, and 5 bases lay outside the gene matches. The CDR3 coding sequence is TGTGCCACCAGCAGAGATCGGGCTAGCGGGAGCTCCTACAATGAGCAGTTCTTC. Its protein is CATSRDRASGSSYNEQFF.

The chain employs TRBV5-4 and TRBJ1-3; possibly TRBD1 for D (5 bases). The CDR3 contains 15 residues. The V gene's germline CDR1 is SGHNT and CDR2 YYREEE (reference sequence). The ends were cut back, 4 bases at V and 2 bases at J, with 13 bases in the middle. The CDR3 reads CASSIGAGTGNTIYF. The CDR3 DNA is TGTGCCAGCAGCATTGGCGCAGGGACTGGAAACACCATATATTTT. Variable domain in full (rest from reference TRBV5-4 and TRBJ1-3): ETGVTQSPTHLIKTRGQQVTLRCSSQSGHNTVSWYQQALGQGPQFIFQYYREEENGRGNFPPRFSGLQFPNYSSELNVNALELDDSALYLCASSIGAGTGNTIYFGEGSWLTVV.

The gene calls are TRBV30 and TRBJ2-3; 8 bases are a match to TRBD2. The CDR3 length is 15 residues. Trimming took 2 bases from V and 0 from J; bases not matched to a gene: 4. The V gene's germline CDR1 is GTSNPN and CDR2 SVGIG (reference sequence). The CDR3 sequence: CAWSILAVSTDTQYF. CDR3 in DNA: TGTGCCTGGAGTATACTAGCGGTGAGCACAGATACGCAGTATTTT.

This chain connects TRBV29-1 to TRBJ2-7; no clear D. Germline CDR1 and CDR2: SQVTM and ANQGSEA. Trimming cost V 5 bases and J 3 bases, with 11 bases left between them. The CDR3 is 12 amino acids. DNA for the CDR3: TGCAGCGTTTACGACAACTTCTACGAGCAGTACTTC. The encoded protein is CSVYDNFYEQYF.

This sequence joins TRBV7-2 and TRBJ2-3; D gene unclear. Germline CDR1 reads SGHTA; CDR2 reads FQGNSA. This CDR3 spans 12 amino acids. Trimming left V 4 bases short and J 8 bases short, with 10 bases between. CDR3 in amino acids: CASSYEARTQYF. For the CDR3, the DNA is TGTGCCAGCAGCTACGAAGCTCGTACGCAGTATTTT.

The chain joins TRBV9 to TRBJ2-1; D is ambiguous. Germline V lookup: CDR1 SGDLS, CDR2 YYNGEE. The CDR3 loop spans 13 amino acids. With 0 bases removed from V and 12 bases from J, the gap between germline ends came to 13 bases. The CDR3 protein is CASSVVEYPPQFF. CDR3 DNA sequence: TGTGCCAGCAGCGTAGTTGAGTATCCACCGCAGTTCTTC. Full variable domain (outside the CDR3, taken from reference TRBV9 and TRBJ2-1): DSGVTQTPKHLITATGQRVTLRCSPRSGDLSVYWYQQSLDQGLQFLIQYYNGEERAKGNILERFSAQQFPDLHSELNLSSLELGDSALYFCASSVVEYPPQFFGPGTRLTVL.

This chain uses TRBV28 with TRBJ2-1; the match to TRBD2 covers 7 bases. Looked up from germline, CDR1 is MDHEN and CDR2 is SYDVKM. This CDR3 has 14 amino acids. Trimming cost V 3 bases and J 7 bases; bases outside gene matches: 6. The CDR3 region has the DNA TGTGCCAGCAGTTTGGCCAGCGGGGAAAATGAGCAGTTCTTC. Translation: CASSLASGENEQFF.

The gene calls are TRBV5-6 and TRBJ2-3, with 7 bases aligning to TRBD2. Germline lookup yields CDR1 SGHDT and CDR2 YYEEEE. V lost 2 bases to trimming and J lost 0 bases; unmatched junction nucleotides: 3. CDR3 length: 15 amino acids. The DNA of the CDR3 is TGTGCCAGCAGCTTTAATAGCGGGAGCACAGATACGCAGTATTTT. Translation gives CASSFNSGSTDTQYF.

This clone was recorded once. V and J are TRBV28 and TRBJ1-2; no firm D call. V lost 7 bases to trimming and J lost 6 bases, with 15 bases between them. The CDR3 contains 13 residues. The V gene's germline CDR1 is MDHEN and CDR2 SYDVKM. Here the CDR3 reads CASNLYGRDGYTF. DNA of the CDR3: TGTGCCAGCAACCTCTATGGCCGGGATGGCTACACCTTC.

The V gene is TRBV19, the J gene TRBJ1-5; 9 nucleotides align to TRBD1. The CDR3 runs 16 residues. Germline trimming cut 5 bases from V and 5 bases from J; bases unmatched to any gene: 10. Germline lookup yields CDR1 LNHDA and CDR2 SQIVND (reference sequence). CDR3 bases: TGTGCCAGTAGTCCACAGGGGGCCCTGGTTTATCAGCCCCAGCATTTT. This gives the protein CASSPQGALVYQPQHF.

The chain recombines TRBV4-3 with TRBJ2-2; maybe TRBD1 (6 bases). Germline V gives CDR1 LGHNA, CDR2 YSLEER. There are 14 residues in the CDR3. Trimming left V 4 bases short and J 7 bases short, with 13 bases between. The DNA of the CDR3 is TGCGCCAGCAGCCTTCCAGGGGCCGGCGGGGAGCTGTTTTTT. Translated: CASSLPGAGGELFF.

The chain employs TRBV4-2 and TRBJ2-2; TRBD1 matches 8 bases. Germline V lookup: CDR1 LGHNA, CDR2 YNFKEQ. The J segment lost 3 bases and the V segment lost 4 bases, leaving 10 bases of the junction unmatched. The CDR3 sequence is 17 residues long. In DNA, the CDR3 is TGTGCCAGCAGCCTCCCCGGGCAGGGGGCCGACACCGGGGAGCTGTTTTTT. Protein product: CASSLPGQGADTGELFF.

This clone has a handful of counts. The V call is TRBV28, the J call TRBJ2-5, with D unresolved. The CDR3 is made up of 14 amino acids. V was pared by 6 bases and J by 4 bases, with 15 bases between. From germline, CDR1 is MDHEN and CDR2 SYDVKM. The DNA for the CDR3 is TGTGCCAGCAGCGCGCGTGTGAAGTTAGAGACCCAGTACTTC. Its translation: CASSARVKLETQYF.

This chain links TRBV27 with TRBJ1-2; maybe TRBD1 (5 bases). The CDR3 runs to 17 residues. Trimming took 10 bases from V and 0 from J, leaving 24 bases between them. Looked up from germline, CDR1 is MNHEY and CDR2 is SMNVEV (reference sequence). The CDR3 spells CATSPPTARSPNYGYTF. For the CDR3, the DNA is TGTGCCACCTCACCTCCGACAGCTCGGTCCCCTAACTATGGCTACACCTTC.

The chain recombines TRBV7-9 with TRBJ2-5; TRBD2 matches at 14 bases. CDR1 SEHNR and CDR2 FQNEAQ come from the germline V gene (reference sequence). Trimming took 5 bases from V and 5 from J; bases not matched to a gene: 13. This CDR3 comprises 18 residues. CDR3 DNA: TGTGCCAGCAGCGAGCCGGGACTAGCGGGAGTGAAGGAGGAGACCCAGTACTTC. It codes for CASSEPGLAGVKEETQYF.

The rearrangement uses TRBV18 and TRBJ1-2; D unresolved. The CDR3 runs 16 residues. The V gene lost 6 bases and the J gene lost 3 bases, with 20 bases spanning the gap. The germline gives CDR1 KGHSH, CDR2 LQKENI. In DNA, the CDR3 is TGTGCCAGCTCGTCTGACCGGGGTGGGTCGGACTATGGCTACACCTTC. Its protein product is CASSSDRGGSDYGYTF.

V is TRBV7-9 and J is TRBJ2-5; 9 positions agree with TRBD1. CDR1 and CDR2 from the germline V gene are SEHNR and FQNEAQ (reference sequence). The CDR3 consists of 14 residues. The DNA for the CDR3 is TGTGCAGAATCGCCGGGACAGGGTCAAGAGACCCAGTACTTC. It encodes CAESPGQGQETQYF.